This TCR beta chain was sequenced during a study of cytomegalovirus exposure and HLA in healthy donors. Study-wide findings and caveats: For most TCR beta V segments, an earlier analysis put the productive rate at about 87% or about 30% of the time. Roughly even sequencing depth across donors was the assumption behind the presence/absence analyses.

CDR3 length: 13 amino acids. Trimming cost V 2 bases and J 3 bases, with 8 bases left between them. The V gene's germline CDR1 is SGHTA and CDR2 FQGNSA. Donors in the study were healthy people who gave bone marrow. Remarks on this clone: What it binds is not known.

Primers included in the PCR were 60 Vbeta and 13 Jbeta primers. Assay: immunoSEQ multiplex PCR; the TCRdb copy retains only in-frame clones and omits some. The sample shows tens of thousands of clones, over 75% of them seen only once. The material sequenced was PBMCs. The chain joins TRBV7-2 to TRBJ2-7; tentatively, D is TRBD1 (5 bases). The origin of this receptor is a girl between 2 and 10 years old in good health and CMV-seropositive. Written as DNA, the CDR3 is TGTGCCAGCAGCTTATTCGACAGCTACGAGCAGTACTTC. Its protein is CASSLFDSYEQYF.